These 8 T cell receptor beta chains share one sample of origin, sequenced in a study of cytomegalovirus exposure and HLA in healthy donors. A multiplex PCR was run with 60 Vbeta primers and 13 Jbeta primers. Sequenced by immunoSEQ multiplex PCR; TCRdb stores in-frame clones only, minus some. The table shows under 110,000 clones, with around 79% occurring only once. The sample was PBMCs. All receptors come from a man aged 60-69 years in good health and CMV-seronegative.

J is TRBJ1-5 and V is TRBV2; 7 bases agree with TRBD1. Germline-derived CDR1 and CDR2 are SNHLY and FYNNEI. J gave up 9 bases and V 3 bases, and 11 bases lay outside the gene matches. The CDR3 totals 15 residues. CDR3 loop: CASSDTKQGRRPQHF. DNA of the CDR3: TGTGCCAGCAGTGATACCAAACAGGGGCGACGGCCCCAGCATTTT.

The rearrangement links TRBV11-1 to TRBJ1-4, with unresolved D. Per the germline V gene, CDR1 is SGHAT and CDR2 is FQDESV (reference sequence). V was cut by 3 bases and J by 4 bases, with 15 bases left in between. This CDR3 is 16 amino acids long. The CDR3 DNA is TGTGCCAGCAGCTTGGGAGGGCGCTCTGGTAATGAAAAACTGTTTTTT. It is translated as CASSLGGRSGNEKLFF.

CDR3 residues: CASSRSSYNSPLHF. As DNA, the CDR3 is TGTGCCAGTAGTCGGAGCTCCTATAATTCACCCCTCCACTTT. The V and J genes are TRBV19 and TRBJ1-6; D is unresolved. Germline lookup yields CDR1 LNHDA and CDR2 SQIVND (reference sequence). This CDR3 is built from 14 residues. The V and J ends lost 5 bases and 0 bases respectively, with 5 bases between them.

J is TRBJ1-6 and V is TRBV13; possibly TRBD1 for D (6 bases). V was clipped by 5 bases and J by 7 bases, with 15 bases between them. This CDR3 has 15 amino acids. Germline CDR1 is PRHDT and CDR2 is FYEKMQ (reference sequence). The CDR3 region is CASSSLRDNNSPLHF. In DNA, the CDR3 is TGTGCCAGCAGCAGTCTCCGGGACAACAATTCACCCCTCCACTTT.

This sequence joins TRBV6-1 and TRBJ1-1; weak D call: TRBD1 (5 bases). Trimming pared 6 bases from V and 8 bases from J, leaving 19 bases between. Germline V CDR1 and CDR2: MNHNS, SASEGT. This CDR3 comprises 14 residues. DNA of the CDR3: TGTGCCAGCAGACCCGGACACGACTCAAACGAAGCTTTCTTT. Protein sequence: CASRPGHDSNEAFF.

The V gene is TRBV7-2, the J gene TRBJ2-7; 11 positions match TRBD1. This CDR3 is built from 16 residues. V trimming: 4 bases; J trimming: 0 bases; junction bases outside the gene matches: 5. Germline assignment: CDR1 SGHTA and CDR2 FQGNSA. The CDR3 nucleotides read TGTGCCAGCAGCTCACGGACAGGGGGCAGCTCCTACGAGCAGTACTTC. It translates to CASSSRTGGSSYEQYF.

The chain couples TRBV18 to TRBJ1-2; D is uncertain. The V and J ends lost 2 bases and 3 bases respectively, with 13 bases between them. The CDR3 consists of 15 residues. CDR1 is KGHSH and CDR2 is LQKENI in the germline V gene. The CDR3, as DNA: TGTGCCAGCTCACCAGCGTCGCCTCGCGACTATGGCTACACCTTC. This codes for CASSPASPRDYGYTF.

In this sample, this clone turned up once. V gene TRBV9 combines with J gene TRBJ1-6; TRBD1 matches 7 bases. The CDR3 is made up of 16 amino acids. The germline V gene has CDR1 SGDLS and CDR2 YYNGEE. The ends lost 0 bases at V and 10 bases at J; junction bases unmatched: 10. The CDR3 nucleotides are TGTGCCAGCAGCGTAGGTTCCCAGGGGGGTTTATCACCCCTCCACTTT. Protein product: CASSVGSQGGLSPLHF.